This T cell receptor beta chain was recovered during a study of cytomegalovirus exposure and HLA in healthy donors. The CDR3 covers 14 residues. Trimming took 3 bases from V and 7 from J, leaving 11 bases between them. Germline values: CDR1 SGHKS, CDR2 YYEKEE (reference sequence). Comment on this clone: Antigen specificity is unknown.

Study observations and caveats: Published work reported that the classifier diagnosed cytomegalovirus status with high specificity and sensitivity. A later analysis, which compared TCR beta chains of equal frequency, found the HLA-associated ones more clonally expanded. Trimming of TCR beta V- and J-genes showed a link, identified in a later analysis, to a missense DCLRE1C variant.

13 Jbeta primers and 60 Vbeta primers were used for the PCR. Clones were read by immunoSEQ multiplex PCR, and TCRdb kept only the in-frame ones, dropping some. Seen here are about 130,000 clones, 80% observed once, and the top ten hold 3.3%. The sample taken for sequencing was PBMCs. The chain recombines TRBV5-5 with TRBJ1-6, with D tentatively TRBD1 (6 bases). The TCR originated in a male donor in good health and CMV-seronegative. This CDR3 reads CASSSPGQNSPLHF. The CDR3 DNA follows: TGTGCCAGCAGCTCCCCCGGACAGAATTCACCCCTCCACTTT. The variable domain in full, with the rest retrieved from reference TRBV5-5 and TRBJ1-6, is DAGVTQSPTHLIKTRGQQVTLRCSPISGHKSVSWYQQVLGQGPQFIFQYYEKEERGRGNFPDRFSARQFPNYSSELNVNALLLGDSALYLCASSSPGQNSPLHFGNGTRLTVT.